A single sample is the source of the 10 T cell receptor beta chains below, sequenced in a study of regulatory T cells in long-lasting Graves disease. Indicated time point: newly diagnosed GD, antithyroid drugs for less than 3 months. The TCR library was made from RNA extracted from PBMCs. Researchers made TCR beta libraries by using iRepertoire HTBI primers and running Arm-PCR on CDR3 regions. TCRdb analysed the multiplex PCR reads with MiXCR anew, one entry per CDR3 protein. The sample yields a few hundred thousand distinct CDR3 sequences, 16% seen once. The sample also formed part of further work on T cells in Graves' hyperthyroidism and ophthalmopathy.

The material was peripheral blood mononuclear cells (PBMCs), obtained at new diagnosis, from a patient treated with antithyroid drugs. The receptor source for this set is a man in his forties or fifties with Graves disease.

At least ten counts were recorded for this clonotype. The chain carries TRBV28 and TRBJ2-7, with 8 bases aligning to TRBD2. This CDR3 is built from 17 residues. Per the germline V gene, CDR1 is MDHEN and CDR2 is SYDVKM. Trimming took 6 bases from V and 0 from J; bases not matched to a gene: 13. The CDR3 sequence is CASSFLGAGGPSYEQYF. In DNA form, the CDR3 reads TGTGCCAGCAGCTTTCTTGGTGCGGGGGGCCCCTCCTACGAGCAGTACTTC.

This clonotype was seen ten or more times. The genes are TRBV20-1 and TRBJ1-5; D is perhaps TRBD1 (6 bases). Germline values: CDR1 DFQATT, CDR2 SNEGSKA (reference sequence). CDR3 size: 12 residues. V lost 6 bases and J lost 6, with 12 bases in between. In DNA, the CDR3 is TGCAGTGCGACCACAGGGACTCAGCCCCAGCATTTT. It is translated as CSATTGTQPQHF.

This clonotype appeared a few times. The chain links TRBV14 to TRBJ2-1; no reliable D call. Germline assignment: CDR1 SGHDN and CDR2 FVKESK. CDR3 length: 15 residues. Trimming took 4 bases from V and 6 from J, leaving 16 bases between them. The DNA of the CDR3 is TGTGCCAGCAGCCGAAACTTGGGTGGAGTCAATGAGCAGTTCTTC. Protein sequence: CASSRNLGGVNEQFF.

This clonotype showed up just a few times. The chain joins TRBV5-1 to TRBJ2-1, with no clear D. This CDR3 contains 13 residues. Germline loops: CDR1 SGHRS, CDR2 YFSETQ. V was trimmed by 0 bases and J by 8 bases, leaving 9 bases between them. DNA of the CDR3: TGCGCCAGCAGCTTGGGGATGGACGATGAGCAGTTCTTC. Residues: CASSLGMDDEQFF.

This clonotype was detected a few times. The chain has TRBV6-2 or TRBV6-3 and TRBJ2-4; possible D gene TRBD1, 6 bases. V dropped 4 bases and J dropped 10 bases, with 20 bases sitting between them. The CDR3 is 15 residues long. CDR1 and CDR2 (germline): MNHEY, SVGEGT. Written as DNA, the CDR3 is TGTGCCAGCAGTTCCCTTGGCAGGGGAAGGGGGATTCAGTACTTC. It is translated as CASSSLGRGRGIQYF.

This clonotype has at least ten counts. The J gene is TRBJ2-2, the V gene TRBV11-2; TRBD1 or TRBD2 may be the D gene (5 bases each). The germline CDR1 and CDR2 sequences are SGHAT and FQNNGV. Trimming pared 10 bases from V and 4 bases from J, leaving 16 bases between. The CDR3 contains 14 residues. The CDR3 bases are TGTGCCACCGGTTGGGGGTTACCCACCGGGGAGCTGTTTTTT. Its protein is CATGWGLPTGELFF.

This clonotype was observed many times. The chain joins TRBV7-2 to TRBJ2-5; TRBD2 matches 9 bases. V lost 2 bases to trimming and J lost 4 bases; unmatched junction nucleotides: 8. CDR1 and CDR2 from the germline V gene are SGHTA and FQGNSA. The CDR3 consists of 16 residues. This CDR3 reads CASSLYGAGGLETQYF. Here the CDR3 DNA reads TGTGCCAGCAGCTTATATGGTGCGGGGGGGCTAGAGACCCAGTACTTC.

This clonotype was counted between two and nine times. This chain joins TRBV20-1 and TRBJ1-4; D is perhaps TRBD1 (5 bases). The V end lost 5 bases, the J end lost 4 bases, and 11 bases lay between the germline ends. CDR1 DFQATT and CDR2 SNEGSKA come from the germline V gene (reference sequence). This CDR3 contains 13 residues. For the CDR3, the DNA is TGCAGTGCTGGGGGGACGGGTAATGAAAAACTGTTTTTT. Residues: CSAGGTGNEKLFF.

There are many counts of this clonotype. The rearrangement uses TRBV28 and TRBJ1-1; the D gene is possibly TRBD1 (5 bases). The V gene's germline CDR1 is MDHEN and CDR2 SYDVKM. CDR3 length: 13 residues. V lost 3 bases, J lost 7 bases, and 12 bases lay in between. CDR3 coding DNA: TGTGCCAGCAGTTTTCGACAGAACCATGAAGCTTTCTTT. Protein product: CASSFRQNHEAFF.

This clonotype showed up many times. The chain couples TRBV18 to TRBJ1-2, with no clear D. V was shortened by 0 bases and J by 4 bases, with 12 bases between the two germline ends. CDR1 is KGHSH and CDR2 is LQKENI in the germline V gene. The CDR3 runs 15 residues. This CDR3 reads CASSPPRRGLYGYTF. CDR3 DNA: TGTGCCAGCTCACCACCTCGCAGAGGCCTCTATGGCTACACCTTC.